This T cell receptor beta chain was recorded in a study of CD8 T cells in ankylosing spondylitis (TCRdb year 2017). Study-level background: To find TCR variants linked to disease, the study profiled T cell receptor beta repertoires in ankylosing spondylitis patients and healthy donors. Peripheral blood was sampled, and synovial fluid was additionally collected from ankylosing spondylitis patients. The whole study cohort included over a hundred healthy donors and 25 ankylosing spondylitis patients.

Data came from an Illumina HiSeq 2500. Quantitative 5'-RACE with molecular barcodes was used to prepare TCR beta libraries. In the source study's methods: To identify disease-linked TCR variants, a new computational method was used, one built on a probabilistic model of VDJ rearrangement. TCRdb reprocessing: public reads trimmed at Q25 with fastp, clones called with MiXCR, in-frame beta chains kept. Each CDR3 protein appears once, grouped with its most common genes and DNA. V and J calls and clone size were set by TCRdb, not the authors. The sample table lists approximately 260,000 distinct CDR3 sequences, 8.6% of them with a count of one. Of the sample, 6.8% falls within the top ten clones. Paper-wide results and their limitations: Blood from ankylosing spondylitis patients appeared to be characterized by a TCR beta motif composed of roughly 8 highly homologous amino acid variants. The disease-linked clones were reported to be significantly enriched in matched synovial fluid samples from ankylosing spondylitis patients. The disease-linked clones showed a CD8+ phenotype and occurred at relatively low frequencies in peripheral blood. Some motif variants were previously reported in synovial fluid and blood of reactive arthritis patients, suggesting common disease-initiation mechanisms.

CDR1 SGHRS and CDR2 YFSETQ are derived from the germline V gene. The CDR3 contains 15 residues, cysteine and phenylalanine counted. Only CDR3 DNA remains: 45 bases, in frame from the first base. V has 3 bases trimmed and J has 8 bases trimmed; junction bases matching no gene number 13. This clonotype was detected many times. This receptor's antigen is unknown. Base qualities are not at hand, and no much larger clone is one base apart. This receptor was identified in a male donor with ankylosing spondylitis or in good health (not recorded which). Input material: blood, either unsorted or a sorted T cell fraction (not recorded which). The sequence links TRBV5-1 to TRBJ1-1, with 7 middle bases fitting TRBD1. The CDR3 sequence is CASSYIPIQGQEAFF. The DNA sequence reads TGCGCCAGCAGCTACATCCCGATACAGGGGCAAGAAGCTTTCTTT.